The 4 T cell receptor beta chains in this list originate from one sample, sequenced in a study of blood T cells in healthy people across ages. Alongside a J-beta primer mix, a sample-barcoded 5' primer served in a second PCR lasting 7 to 11 cycles. TCRdb reprocessed the 5' RACE reads with MiXCR, giving one entry per CDR3 protein. The table records a few hundred thousand distinct CDR3 sequences, about 27% of them present only once. The same data also went into a second study, on T cells of mothers and their children.

The sequencing input was blood. These receptors all stem from a boy aged 2 to 9 in good health.

This CDR3 is CASSAAGGFVYEQYF. The CDR3 DNA follows: TGTGCCAGCAGTGCCGCAGGGGGGTTTGTCTACGAGCAGTACTTC. V usage is TRBV9 and J usage is TRBJ2-7; D might be TRBD1 (7 bases). Germline CDR1 and CDR2: SGDLS and YYNGEE. V shed 5 bases and J shed 3 bases, with 18 bases lying between them. CDR3 length equals 15 residues.

This chain joins TRBV28 and TRBJ2-1, with D possibly called TRBD1 or TRBD2 (5 bases each). Per germline, CDR1 MDHEN and CDR2 SYDVKM. The CDR3 is 14 amino acids. Trimming took 0 bases from V and 7 from J, leaving 10 bases between them. CDR3 sequence reads: CASSLWGESNEQFF. DNA for the CDR3: TGTGCCAGCAGTTTATGGGGGGAGTCGAATGAGCAGTTCTTC.

This clonotype was counted only a few times. Compared with germline, one end of the junction differs, possibly owing to a read error. The V call is TRBV7-7, the J call TRBJ2-5; TRBD2 aligns across 14 bases. The CDR3 sequence is 17 residues long. Germline V gene sequence: CDR1 SSHAT, CDR2 FNYEAQ (reference sequence). For the CDR3, the DNA is TGTGCTAGCAGCCTCGGACTAGCGGGGGGCCCTCAAGAGACCCAGTACTTC. This encodes CASSLGLAGGPQETQYF. Full variable domain (missing parts from reference TRBV7-7 and TRBJ2-5): GAGVSQSPRYKVTKRGQDVTLRCDPISSHATLYWYQQALGQGPEFLTYFNYEAQPDKSGLPSDRFSAERPEGSISTLTIQRTEQRDSAMYRCASSLGLAGGPQETQYFGPGTRLLVL.

This clonotype has only a few counts. This chain joins TRBV27 and TRBJ1-2; 7 bases align to TRBD1. The trim removed 6 bases at V and 3 bases at J, leaving 4 bases unmatched. Looked up from germline, CDR1 is MNHEY and CDR2 is SMNVEV (reference sequence). The CDR3 totals 13 residues. The DNA for the CDR3 is TGTGCCAGCAGAGCAGGGGGTCACTATGGCTACACCTTC. As protein: CASRAGGHYGYTF.